These 14 T cell receptor beta chains were all obtained from the same sample, sequenced in a study of blood T cell repertoires in COVID-19. The table came from immunoSEQ multiplex PCR; TCRdb's copy has only in-frame clones and leaves some out. The sample lists 130,000 to 150,000 clones; about 80% were seen once. The sample was peripheral blood. These TCRs come from a human donor in a cohort sampled during active COVID-19.

Here the CDR3 reads CAITSGDTDTQYF. The CDR3 coding sequence is TGTGCCATCACCAGCGGTGACACAGATACGCAGTATTTT. The gene calls are TRBV10-3 and TRBJ2-3, with D possibly being TRBD2 (5 bases). V was cut by 7 bases and J by 2 bases, with 10 bases left in between. CDR1 ENHRY and CDR2 SYGVKD come from the germline V gene. CDR3 length: 13 amino acids.

This clone has a single count. The rearrangement joins TRBV6-5 to TRBJ2-3, with a possible D match to TRBD2 (6 bases). Germline loops: CDR1 MNHEY, CDR2 SVGAGI. The CDR3 extends over 15 amino acids. Trimming stripped 4 bases from V and 0 bases from J, with 11 bases between. The DNA of the CDR3 is TGTGCCAGCAGTTTTAGCGGCCCTAGCACAGATACGCAGTATTTT. Translated: CASSFSGPSTDTQYF.

The J gene is TRBJ1-5, the V gene TRBV19, with D maybe TRBD1 (6 bases). V was cut by 7 bases and J by 0 bases, with 13 bases left in between. The CDR3 is 15 residues long. Germline CDR1 is LNHDA and CDR2 is SQIVND (reference sequence). CDR3 in amino acids: CASTTTGNSNQPQHF. In DNA, the CDR3 is TGTGCCAGTACTACGACAGGCAATAGCAATCAGCCCCAGCATTTT.

This chain joins TRBV5-1 and TRBJ2-1; TRBD2 matches 13 bases. Germline V gives CDR1 SGHRS, CDR2 YFSETQ. The CDR3 runs 16 residues. The V and J ends lost 4 bases and 4 bases, in that order; junction bases with no gene match: 5. The CDR3 DNA is TGCGCCAGCAGCCCCGGGACTAGCGGGACTTACAATGAGCAGTTCTTC. Translated, it gives CASSPGTSGTYNEQFF.

The J gene is TRBJ1-4, the V gene TRBV15; D is undetermined. V lost 6 bases and J lost 4, with 15 bases in between. There are 15 residues in the CDR3. Germline lookup yields CDR1 LNHNV and CDR2 YYDKDF (reference sequence). CDR3 residues: CATRAKGGINEKLFF. The CDR3 region has the DNA TGTGCCACCAGGGCTAAGGGAGGGATTAATGAAAAACTGTTTTTT. The variable domain in full, completed from reference TRBV15 and TRBJ1-4, reads DAMVIQNPRYQVTQFGKPVTLSCSQTLNHNVMYWYQQKSSQAPKLLFHYYDKDFNNEADTPDNFQSRRPNTSFCFLDIRSPGLGDTAMYLCATRAKGGINEKLFFGSGTQLSVL.

This chain connects TRBV4-1 to TRBJ2-3; D is possibly TRBD2 (6 bases). The CDR3 is 17 residues long. The V gene's germline CDR1 is MGHRA and CDR2 YSYEKL. V shed 0 bases and J shed 4 bases, with 17 bases lying between them. DNA of the CDR3: TGCGCCAGCAGCCAAGATCTCCGGGACTCTGGGGCAGATACGCAGTATTTT. This codes for CASSQDLRDSGADTQYF.

This clone was recorded only once. The J gene is TRBJ1-1, the V gene TRBV19, with D tentatively TRBD1 (5 bases). CDR1 LNHDA and CDR2 SQIVND come from the germline V gene (reference sequence). The CDR3 is 15 residues long. V was trimmed by 7 bases and J by 4 bases, leaving 19 bases between them. CDR3 coding DNA: TGTGCCAGTACCTTATTTGGGCAGGGAACCACTGAAGCTTTCTTT. Translation: CASTLFGQGTTEAFF.

The genes are TRBV7-8 and TRBJ1-1, with TRBD1 identical over 7 bases. Losses at the gene ends were 1 base for V and 1 base for J; bases not matched to a gene: 6. CDR1 is SGHVS and CDR2 is FQNEAQ in the germline V gene. CDR3 size: 16 residues. The CDR3 DNA is TGTGCCAGCAGCTTAGGACAGGGATATACGAACACTGAAGCTTTCTTT. Encoded protein: CASSLGQGYTNTEAFF.

Concerning this clone: The sample carries other DNA sequences with the same CDR3. The V and J genes are TRBV25-1 and TRBJ2-5; D is uncertain. The CDR3 contains 12 residues. V lost 0 bases and J 4 bases, leaving 3 bases between the germline ends. Germline V gives CDR1 MGHDK, CDR2 SYGVNS. DNA for the CDR3: TGTGCCAGCAGTGAATATCGAGAGACCCAGTACTTC. It is translated as CASSEYRETQYF. Complete variable domain (other parts from reference TRBV25-1 and TRBJ2-5): EADIYQTPRYLVIGTGKKITLECSQTMGHDKMYWYQQDPGMELHLIHYSYGVNSTEKGDLSSESTVSRIRTEHFPLTLESARPSHTSQYLCASSEYRETQYFGPGTRLLVL.

This chain joins TRBV5-4 and TRBJ1-1; D gene ambiguous. This CDR3 is 15 amino acids long. CDR1 is SGHNT, CDR2 YYREEE, per germline (reference sequence). Trimming cost V 3 bases and J 0 bases, with 12 bases left between them. The CDR3 DNA reads as TGTGCCAGCAGCTCCTTCGACAAGATGAACACTGAAGCTTTCTTT. Translated: CASSSFDKMNTEAFF.

The gene calls are TRBV6-1 and TRBJ2-1; 7 nucleotides match TRBD2. The V and J ends lost 3 bases and 2 bases, in that order; junction bases with no gene match: 10. This CDR3 contains 17 residues. Germline V gives CDR1 MNHNS, CDR2 SASEGT. Written as DNA, the CDR3 is TGTGCCAGCAGTGAGCTACGGGGGGATCGGCCCTACAATGAGCAGTTCTTC. Residues: CASSELRGDRPYNEQFF.

This clone has only a few counts. The chain recombines TRBV4-2 with TRBJ2-3, with TRBD2 matching over 11 bases. With V trimmed by 4 bases and J by 2 bases, 5 bases remained unmatched. CDR3 length equals 16 residues. Germline assignment: CDR1 LGHNA and CDR2 YNFKEQ. This chain's CDR3 is CASSRVAGGVTDTQYF. DNA of the CDR3: TGTGCCAGCAGCCGAGTAGCGGGGGGGGTCACAGATACGCAGTATTTT.

The gene calls are TRBV5-1 and TRBJ1-1; tentatively, D is TRBD1 (5 bases). The CDR3 is 15 amino acids. CDR1 is SGHRS, CDR2 YFSETQ, per germline. The germline V and J ends were trimmed by 0 bases and 4 bases, with 13 bases remaining between them. CDR3 amino acids: CASSLDKGMGTEAFF. The DNA of the CDR3 is TGCGCCAGCAGCTTGGATAAGGGGATGGGCACTGAAGCTTTCTTT.

This sequence joins TRBV19 and TRBJ1-5; 12 bases align to TRBD1. Germline V gene sequence: CDR1 LNHDA, CDR2 SQIVND (reference sequence). The CDR3 is made up of 16 amino acids. The V gene end was trimmed by 3 bases and the J gene end by 7 bases; junction bases not matched to a gene: 7. The CDR3 sequence: CASSMPGQGAQQPQHF. The CDR3, as DNA: TGTGCCAGTAGTATGCCGGGACAGGGGGCCCAGCAGCCCCAGCATTTT.